This TCR beta chain was retrieved from a study of T-cell memory formation after mild COVID-19. At the level of the study: Clusters of TCRs were largely donor specific.

Concerning this clonotype: Its antigen is unknown.

Germline V CDR1 and CDR2: MGHDK, SYGVNS. This CDR3 has 12 amino acids. V dropped 8 bases and J dropped 11 bases, with 16 bases sitting between them. TCRdb recomputed calls from the 5' RACE reads with MiXCR, one row per CDR3 protein. In the table there are approximately 250,000 distinct CDR3 sequences, 16% of which are singletons. Study outcomes and limitations: The SARS-CoV-2 specificity of second-wave clones reaching peak at day 37 remained unverified. Later expanders leaned CD4+, whereas day 15 to 85 contracting clones were balanced CD4/CD8. The finding that pre-infection memory included some responding clones suggested that cross-reactive memory joined.

The sequence came from a man younger than 35 who had mild COVID-19 (a few samples of this study predate the infection). Cell type and time point are not known. Sample: PBMCs or a T cell subset sorted from them (not recorded which). The V gene is TRBV25-1, the J gene TRBJ2-4; tentatively, D is TRBD1 (5 bases). Here the CDR3 DNA reads TGTGCCAGCGCGGACACGCCATACCTTCAGTACTTC. Its translation is CASADTPYLQYF. Drawing the rest from reference TRBV25-1 and TRBJ2-4, the complete variable domain is EADIYQTPRYLVIGTGKKITLECSQTMGHDKMYWYQQDPGMELHLIHYSYGVNSTEKGDLSSESTVSRIRTEHFPLTLESARPSHTSQYLCASADTPYLQYFGAGTRLSVL.